Sequencing of this T cell receptor (beta chain) was carried out in a study of blood T cell repertoires in COVID-19 (dated by TCRdb to 2019 to 2021). In the study overall: Samples from collaborators originated in the United States, Italy and Spain and spanned both the acute and convalescent phases of COVID-19. The dataset comprised deeply sampled blood TCRbeta repertoires from subjects exposed to, actively infected with, or recovered from COVID-19. The material from the prospective study consisted of cDNA or gDNA derived from T cells, B-cell-depleted T cells, or PBMCs. The sample metadata nearly always contained a de-identified subject ID, COVID-19 status, age in years and sex. A freely available public database, intended as a resource for researchers studying the immune response to SARS-CoV-2, is where the repertoires were released. Where HLA class I and class II types were available, the types were taken from metadata supplied by the sample provider, not from assay-based typing. Samples were obtained from the ongoing ImmuneRACE study (first 160 participants) and from over 1,000 subjects provided by 6 global collaborators. Broad study findings and their caveats: The amount of clinical and demographic metadata varied by source and participant and was provided uncurated.

Collaborating institutions collected whole blood in K2EDTA tubes following their own protocols. For TCRbeta analysis, collaborators shipped samples in one of three forms: frozen whole blood, isolated PBMCs, or DNA extracted from either of those sample types. This clone was counted at least ten times. Its antigen target is currently unknown. No much larger clone is present one base from it, and per-base qualities are unavailable. The germline V gene sets CDR1 to MNHEY and CDR2 to SVGAGI. Its CDR3 holds 15 amino acids, cysteine through phenylalanine. Solely the CDR3 DNA is kept, with 45 bases framed from the first base. At the junction V is shortened by 3 bases and J by 0 bases, with 12 bases in between. The immunoSEQ Assay, a bias-controlled multiplex PCR, was used to amplify TCRbeta CDR3 regions from genomic DNA. Processing in the source paper ran as follows. The number of nucleated cells in each sample was estimated from the amplification of reference gene primers within the assay. To quantify the absolute abundance of each unique TCRbeta CDR3 rearrangement, sequence reads were collapsed and filtered. For each sample, productive Simpson clonality was calculated as the square root of Simpson's diversity index across productive rearrangements. In TCRdb, the immuneACCESS table is reduced to in-frame sequences with V and J assigned. These tables do not hold every clone; where another copy was compared, an unresolved V gene accounts for under half, and the others remain unexplained. V and J calls and clone size follow that table, whereas D and trimming were derived from the DNA. For this sample the table gives 170,000 or so clones, of which approximately 80% were detected only once. The ten largest make up roughly 2.9% of the sample.

In this chain, TRBV6-5 is recombined with TRBJ2-7, and possibly TRBD2, on 6 matching bases. Sequenced material: peripheral blood. The TCR sequence derives from a woman between 55 and 75 years old with acute or convalescent COVID-19. The DNA sequence is TGTGCCAGCAGTTATACGGTCGGGAGCTCCTACGAGCAGTACTTC. Its product reads: CASSYTVGSSYEQYF.